Here is one T cell receptor (beta chain) with its context. What this receptor recognizes is not known. Base qualities are not recorded, but no much larger clone differs from it by a single base. These data are taken from a study of T cells in Graves' hyperthyroidism and ophthalmopathy (dated by TCRdb to 2018 to 2020). Notes on the research overall: To identify distinguishing TCR V-J signatures, a discovery cohort of 90 to 100 patients was used, comprising 43 with Graves' ophthalmopathy and around 57 with stable Graves' hyperthyroidism. Prospective prediction of ophthalmopathy was tested in an independent validation cohort consisting of 18 hyperthyroidism patients and more than 15 patients who later progressed to ophthalmopathy. The roughly 90 discovery patients were divided at random into training and test sets in a 7:3 ratio. Thyroid tissue and blood T-cell repertoires from more than 5 Graves' hyperthyroidism patients were also compared in the study. Following sampling, methimazole starting at 30 mg daily was given to hyperthyroidism patients, and high-dose intravenous methylprednisolone was given to ophthalmopathy patients. According to the paper, TCR Vbeta CDR3 sequencing was carried out on 135 peripheral blood samples, which came from approximately 41 ophthalmopathy, around 74 hyperthyroidism and roughly 17 progressor patients.

The TCR beta CDR3 regions were amplified from the RNA transcripts. The first round of RT-PCR for the TCR CDR3 was performed with the HTBI primer set and the Qiagen OneStep RT-PCR kit. The libraries were constructed in a second round of multiplex PCR and then size-selected and purified. The libraries were sequenced on an Illumina HiSeq2000 using paired-end 100 bp reads. From the authors' description of their analysis: SOAPnuke was used to process the raw data, throwing out any read that contained adapters or uncalled bases, had a mean Phred below 15, or lacked an exact constant-primer or identifier match. COPE v1.2.5 was used to merge high-quality paired reads, and clonotypes were defined as unique nucleotide sequences. Clonotypes were aligned to IMGT TRBV, TRBD and TRBJ reference segments using MiTCR v1.1. The analysis was restricted to V-J combinations with a frequency above 0.0001, which together covered 99% to 99.2% of the repertoires. The TCS score was defined as the ratio of F50 (clonal expansion) to E x V (chaos), calculated using BLOSUM62-based TCRdist between CDR3 peptides within each V-J. Welch's t-statistics and random forest reduced roughly 500 V-J features to roughly 13, which were used in a naive Bayes classifier (R e1071). Thyroid-blood repertoire similarity was quantified with the Morisita-Horn index. TCRdb trimmed the raw reads at Q25, called clones with MiXCR and kept productive beta chains. Each CDR3 protein gets just one entry, which takes the most common genes and DNA from the rows behind it. These V and J calls originate from TCRdb's pipeline instead of the authors' own analysis. This sample comprises 450,000 to 700,000 distinct CDR3 sequences, 46% of them detected only once. 15% to 20% of the sample is held by the ten biggest clonotypes.

Results and caveats for the whole study, not just this receptor: In cross-validation, a model built on a 13 V-J signature told ophthalmopathy apart from stable hyperthyroidism with about 90% sensitivity and roughly 83% specificity, and in testing the same model reached 80%/75%. No statistical method was used to fix the sample size in advance, and group allocation was not hidden from the investigators. In validation, progression to ophthalmopathy was predicted by the model with about 70% sensitivity and about 72% specificity, a median of around 5.9 months before onset. Most expanded thyroid clonotypes (frequency above 0.001) were also found in blood, which suggests that blood repertoires may mirror thyroid immune responses.

Relative to germline, V is 2 bases shorter and J is 3 bases shorter, with 13 bases between their ends. CDR1 and CDR2 were assigned from the germline V gene (reference sequence) as DFQATT and SNEGSKA. Including cysteine and phenylalanine, the CDR3 has 14 amino acids. The entry retains the CDR3 DNA only, 42 bases that are in frame from base 1. The study excluded patients with uncontrolled infections, other autoimmune diseases, pregnancy or lactation. Diagnoses relied on clinical symptoms, serum thyroxine and TRAb, thyroid ultrasound and orbital computed tomography. Total RNA was extracted with Trizol reagent, and quality was checked on an Agilent 2100 Bioanalyzer.

The TCR comes from an adult woman with Graves' disease, either hyperthyroidism or ophthalmopathy (not recorded which). The chain is made from TRBV20-1 and TRBJ1-1, with no reliable assignment of the D segment. Sequencing was carried out using peripheral blood or thyroid tissue (not recorded which). This receptor carries the CDR3 CSARLAGSDTEAFF. The DNA reads as follows: TGCAGTGCTAGATTGGCGGGATCGGACACTGAAGCTTTCTTT.